This TCR beta chain is drawn from a study of shared clonotypes between healthy human individuals. The CDR3 sequence is 14 residues long. The germline V and J ends were trimmed by 5 bases and 5 bases, with 15 bases remaining between them. From germline, CDR1 is SEHNR and CDR2 FQNEAQ (reference sequence). Naive CD8 cells were CD45RO-negative, positively selected for CCR7, excluding terminally differentiated effector memory CD45RA+ cells. Comment on this clone: What it recognizes is unknown.

General observations from the study: Of the naive CD4 clonotypes, approximately 5% were shared across a few donors. Rarefaction demonstrated incomplete sorted-subset sequencing despite large depth.

Original data processing: Because ImmunoSEQ provided only junction sequences with no quality scores, the filtering differed. The table came from immunoSEQ multiplex PCR; TCRdb's copy has only in-frame clones and leaves some out. That table is the source of V, J and clone size, and D and trimming were worked out from the DNA. The table lists approximately 650,000 clones, 95% to 96% of them singletons, with 0.11% in the top ten. This sequence originates from a woman in her 30s in good health. The rearrangement links TRBV7-9 to TRBJ2-5, with D hard to call. Specimen: naive CD8+ T cells sorted from blood. CDR3 sequence: CASSPGRLGETQYF. The CDR3, as DNA: TGTGCCAGCAGCCCGGGCCGATTGGGGGAGACCCAGTACTTC. Together with reference TRBV7-9 and TRBJ2-5, the CDR3 gives the full variable domain: DTGVSQNPRHKITKRGQNVTFRCDPISEHNRLYWYRQTLGQGPEFLTYFQNEAQLEKSRLLSDRFSAERPKGSFSTLEIQRTEQGDSAMYLCASSPGRLGETQYFGPGTRLLVL.